What follows is one T cell receptor (beta chain) and its context. These data originate in a study of shared clonotypes between healthy human individuals. This table comes from immunoSEQ multiplex PCR, and its TCRdb copy is limited to in-frame clones, with some not included. The sample yields millions of clones, more than 85% seen once. V was trimmed by 4 bases and J by 0 bases, leaving 10 bases between them. CDR3 length: 14 amino acids. Germline CDR1 reads LNHDA; CDR2 reads SQIVND (reference sequence). This chain connects TRBV19 to TRBJ2-7; D is perhaps TRBD1 or TRBD2 (7 bases each). Specimen: naive CD4+ T cells from PBMCs. Subset reported: CD45RA+ positively selected. The sequence was collected from a man younger than 30 in good health. Some clones in this sample may be carry-over from other donors' samples. The CDR3 loop reads CASSKRDSSYEQYF. Written as DNA, the CDR3 is TGTGCCAGTAGTAAGCGGGACAGCTCCTACGAGCAGTACTTC.